The rows below give T cell receptor beta chains drawn from one sample of a study of T-cell reconstitution after alpha-beta-depleted transplantation in children. TCRdb redid the calling of the PCR reads with MiXCR, one entry per CDR3 protein. This sample carries approximately 230,000 distinct CDR3 sequences, 24% of them seen once, and the ten largest clones take 4.5% to 5.5%. This specimen was PBMCs, mostly from graft donor cells, taken 360 days after TCRalphabeta/CD19-depleted stem cell transplant. Receptor source: a female patient aged 2-10 years who had a stem cell transplant for congenital amegakaryocytic thrombocytopenia, so the T cells may come from the graft donor. The CDR3 runs from the conserved cysteine through the conserved F or W. D genes are given only for firm matches. Clone size appears in some rows only: once, few, many, or a class for an expanded clone.

abundance: NA
d_gene: NA
j_gene: TRBJ1-1
v_gene: TRBV20-1
CDR3aa: CSARTYSDLLNTEAFF
CDR3nt: TGCAGTGCTAGAACCTACAGCGACCTCCTGAACACTGAAGCTTTCTTT

abundance: NA
d_gene: NA
j_gene: TRBJ2-7
v_gene: TRBV3-1
CDR3aa: CASSHLLQGGSREQYF
CDR3nt: TGTGCCAGCAGCCACTTACTACAGGGAGGGTCTCGGGAGCAGTACTTC

abundance: few
d_gene: NA
j_gene: TRBJ2-1
v_gene: TRBV12-3/TRBV12-4
CDR3aa: CASSLNSGDRSNEQFF
CDR3nt: TGTGCCAGCAGCCTCAACTCGGGAGACCGATCCAATGAGCAGTTCTTC

abundance: NA
d_gene: NA
j_gene: TRBJ1-3
v_gene: TRBV3-1
CDR3aa: CASSQVGSSGNTIYF
CDR3nt: TGTGCCAGCAGCCAAGTTGGCAGCTCTGGAAACACCATATATTTT

abundance: NA
d_gene: NA
j_gene: TRBJ2-5
v_gene: TRBV15
CDR3aa: CATSGGEGETQYF
CDR3nt: TGTGCCACCTCCGGAGGGGAAGGAGAGACCCAGTACTTC

abundance: few
d_gene: NA
j_gene: TRBJ2-4
v_gene: TRBV20-1
CDR3aa: CSARISDRNIQYF
CDR3nt: TGCAGTGCTAGGATTTCTGACAGAAACATTCAGTACTTC

abundance: once
d_gene: NA
j_gene: TRBJ1-4
v_gene: TRBV20-1
CDR3aa: CSAEGEKLFF
CDR3nt: TGCAGTGCGGAGGGTGAAAAACTGTTTTTT

abundance: many
d_gene: NA
j_gene: TRBJ2-1
v_gene: TRBV3-1
CDR3aa: CASSQDHGSNEQFF
CDR3nt: TGTGCCAGCAGCCAAGATCATGGTTCGAATGAGCAGTTCTTC

abundance: many
d_gene: NA
j_gene: TRBJ2-7
v_gene: TRBV7-2
CDR3aa: CASSLQRNLNEQYF
CDR3nt: TGTGCCAGCAGCCTACAGCGGAACTTGAACGAGCAGTACTTC

abundance: few
d_gene: TRBD1
j_gene: TRBJ1-2
v_gene: TRBV4-1
CDR3aa: CASSHQLTPDRGLAGWGYTF
CDR3nt: TGCGCCAGCAGCCACCAGCTCACCCCGGACAGGGGGCTGGCAGGGTGGGGCTACACCTTC

abundance: few
d_gene: NA
j_gene: TRBJ2-1
v_gene: TRBV5-1
CDR3aa: CASSPWVGNEQFF
CDR3nt: TGCGCCAGCAGCCCGTGGGTCGGTAATGAGCAGTTCTTC

abundance: NA
d_gene: NA
j_gene: TRBJ1-5
v_gene: TRBV20-1
CDR3aa: CSARGNLDQPQHF
CDR3nt: TGCAGTGCTAGGGGGAACTTAGACCAGCCCCAGCATTTT

abundance: few
d_gene: NA
j_gene: TRBJ2-3
v_gene: TRBV12-3/TRBV12-4
CDR3aa: CASSPGHHTDTQYF
CDR3nt: TGTGCCAGCAGTCCGGGACACCACACAGATACGCAGTATTTT

abundance: NA
d_gene: TRBD2
j_gene: TRBJ2-5
v_gene: TRBV4-1
CDR3aa: CASSPGRAGVRETQYF
CDR3nt: TGCGCCAGCAGCCCGGGGCGGGCGGGGGTTCGGGAGACCCAGTACTTC

abundance: few
d_gene: TRBD1
j_gene: TRBJ2-3
v_gene: TRBV20-1
CDR3aa: CSARAGQGFTDTQYF
CDR3nt: TGCAGTGCTAGGGCGGGACAGGGGTTTACAGATACGCAGTATTTT

abundance: NA
d_gene: NA
j_gene: TRBJ1-2
v_gene: TRBV29-1
CDR3aa: CSTRGVGGYTF
CDR3nt: TGCAGCACACGTGGGGTTGGTGGCTACACCTTC

abundance: many
d_gene: TRBD2
j_gene: TRBJ2-3
v_gene: TRBV5-1
CDR3aa: CASRSGLAGPTDTQYF
CDR3nt: TGCGCCAGCAGATCAGGACTAGCGGGACCCACAGATACGCAGTATTTT

abundance: few
d_gene: NA
j_gene: TRBJ2-3
v_gene: TRBV4-1
CDR3aa: CASSLGKSTDTQYF
CDR3nt: TGCGCCAGCAGCCTTGGGAAAAGCACAGATACGCAGTATTTT

abundance: NA
d_gene: NA
j_gene: TRBJ2-1
v_gene: TRBV18
CDR3aa: CASSPPSPNSYNEQFF
CDR3nt: TGTGCCAGCTCACCACCTTCCCCCAACTCCTACAATGAGCAGTTCTTC

abundance: many
d_gene: TRBD2
j_gene: TRBJ2-7
v_gene: TRBV3-1
CDR3aa: CASSPGTRDEQYF
CDR3nt: TGTGCCAGCAGCCCTGGGACTAGGGACGAGCAGTACTTC

abundance: few
d_gene: NA
j_gene: TRBJ2-1
v_gene: TRBV5-1
CDR3aa: CASTSLPRVYGYNEQFF
CDR3nt: TGCGCCAGCACTTCTCTCCCGCGGGTATACGGGTACAATGAGCAGTTCTTC

abundance: NA
d_gene: NA
j_gene: TRBJ1-6
v_gene: TRBV11-2
CDR3aa: CASSLGSGTGNSPLHF
CDR3nt: TGTGCCAGCAGCTTAGGATCCGGGACGGGGAATTCACCCCTCCACTTT

abundance: NA
d_gene: TRBD2
j_gene: TRBJ2-2
v_gene: TRBV7-6
CDR3aa: CASSPKLAGKTQWLGELFF
CDR3nt: TGTGCCAGCAGTCCTAAACTAGCGGGAAAAACCCAATGGTTAGGGGAGCTGTTTTTT

abundance: NA
d_gene: NA
j_gene: TRBJ1-2
v_gene: TRBV27
CDR3aa: CASSLYSGGGYTF
CDR3nt: TGTGCCAGCAGTTTATATTCCGGGGGTGGCTACACCTTC

abundance: few
d_gene: NA
j_gene: TRBJ2-2
v_gene: TRBV28
CDR3aa: CASVSPFTGELFF
CDR3nt: TGTGCCAGCGTGAGTCCCTTCACCGGGGAGCTGTTTTTT

abundance: NA
d_gene: TRBD2
j_gene: TRBJ2-2
v_gene: TRBV5-6
CDR3aa: CASSSRPGLAGYTGELFF
CDR3nt: TGTGCCAGCAGCTCACGACCGGGACTAGCGGGCTACACCGGGGAGCTGTTTTTT

abundance: NA
d_gene: NA
j_gene: TRBJ1-6
v_gene: TRBV4-3
CDR3aa: CASSHQALAPLHF
CDR3nt: TGCGCCAGCAGCCACCAGGCGTTGGCACCCCTCCACTTT

abundance: many
d_gene: NA
j_gene: TRBJ2-7
v_gene: TRBV12-3/TRBV12-4
CDR3aa: CASSLAGIYEQYF
CDR3nt: TGTGCCAGCAGTTTGGCCGGAATATACGAGCAGTACTTC

abundance: few
d_gene: TRBD1
j_gene: TRBJ2-2
v_gene: TRBV12-3/TRBV12-4
CDR3aa: CASSPQGKKTGELFF
CDR3nt: TGTGCCAGCAGTCCACAGGGGAAAAAGACCGGGGAGCTGTTTTTT

abundance: few
d_gene: TRBD1
j_gene: TRBJ1-5
v_gene: TRBV4-1
CDR3aa: CASSHRTGAGQPQHF
CDR3nt: TGCGCCAGCAGCCACCGAACAGGGGCTGGTCAGCCCCAGCATTTT

abundance: NA
d_gene: NA
j_gene: TRBJ1-4
v_gene: TRBV28
CDR3aa: CASSRDRIEKLFF
CDR3nt: TGTGCCAGCAGTCGCGACAGAATCGAAAAACTGTTTTTT

abundance: few
d_gene: NA
j_gene: TRBJ2-1
v_gene: TRBV2
CDR3aa: CASSPQAGRVTNEQFF
CDR3nt: TGTGCCAGCAGTCCTCAAGCGGGCAGGGTTACCAATGAGCAGTTCTTC

abundance: once
d_gene: TRBD2
j_gene: TRBJ2-3
v_gene: TRBV3-1
CDR3aa: CACSQAASGSSDTQYF
CDR3nt: TGTGCCTGCAGCCAAGCGGCTAGCGGGAGTTCAGATACGCAGTATTTT

abundance: many
d_gene: NA
j_gene: TRBJ1-2
v_gene: TRBV12-3/TRBV12-4
CDR3aa: CASMKGVPYGYTF
CDR3nt: TGTGCCAGCATGAAGGGGGTCCCCTATGGCTACACCTTC

abundance: few
d_gene: NA
j_gene: TRBJ2-1
v_gene: TRBV7-6
CDR3aa: CASSLALRNEQFF
CDR3nt: TGTGCCAGCAGCTTAGCTCTCCGCAATGAGCAGTTCTTC

abundance: few
d_gene: NA
j_gene: TRBJ2-1
v_gene: TRBV7-8
CDR3aa: CASSGNYNEQFF
CDR3nt: TGTGCCAGCAGCGGGAACTACAATGAGCAGTTCTTC

abundance: NA
d_gene: NA
j_gene: TRBJ1-4
v_gene: TRBV11-2
CDR3aa: CASSRTKGTNEKLFF
CDR3nt: TGTGCCAGCAGCCGGACCAAGGGGACTAATGAAAAACTGTTTTTT

abundance: NA
d_gene: NA
j_gene: TRBJ2-1
v_gene: TRBV7-6
CDR3aa: CASSLAQGHEQFF
CDR3nt: TGTGCCAGCAGCTTAGCCCAGGGACATGAGCAGTTCTTC

abundance: NA
d_gene: NA
j_gene: TRBJ2-7
v_gene: TRBV6-1
CDR3aa: CASSVGWGAHEQYF
CDR3nt: TGTGCCAGCAGCGTAGGATGGGGGGCCCACGAGCAGTACTTC

abundance: NA
d_gene: TRBD1
j_gene: TRBJ2-5
v_gene: TRBV20-1
CDR3aa: CSARRQGLETQYF
CDR3nt: TGCAGTGCTAGACGACAGGGCCTTGAGACCCAGTACTTC

abundance: once
d_gene: TRBD2
j_gene: TRBJ2-5
v_gene: TRBV10-2
CDR3aa: CASSDLAGGLETQYF
CDR3nt: TGCGCCAGCAGTGACCTAGCGGGGGGCCTAGAGACCCAGTACTTC

abundance: few
d_gene: NA
j_gene: TRBJ2-3
v_gene: TRBV12-3/TRBV12-4
CDR3aa: CASSFSWQDTDTQYF
CDR3nt: TGTGCCAGCAGTTTTTCGTGGCAGGACACAGATACGCAGTATTTT

abundance: few
d_gene: NA
j_gene: TRBJ2-7
v_gene: TRBV20-1
CDR3aa: CSASLGPGEQYF
CDR3nt: TGCAGTGCTAGCCTCGGACCCGGCGAGCAGTACTTC